The 7 T cell receptor beta chains below come from one sample, sequenced in a study of Tregs in tolerant kidney transplant recipients. This table comes from immunoSEQ multiplex PCR, and its TCRdb copy is limited to in-frame clones, with some not included. This repertoire comprises 14,000 or so clones; its ten largest clones make up 27%. Related graft donors supplied nonmyeloablative bone marrow transplants, and mixed chimerism was transient. The sample was CD8+ T cells from blood (PBMCs), taken 6 months after the transplant. Every receptor here comes from a human patient who received a combined kidney and bone marrow transplant. Some T cells may be the graft donor's.

Turning to this clone: The CDR3 end falls 3 residues outside the read, so it is completed with the germline J gene. The chain uses TRBV19 and TRBJ1-1; D is ambiguous. There are 11 residues in the CDR3. Germline V CDR1 and CDR2: LNHDA, SQIVND (reference sequence). Trimming cost V 6 bases and J 7 bases, with 9 bases left between them. This chain's CDR3 is CASSIPGEAFF. The DNA read from the CDR3 is TGTGCCAGTAGCATTCCGGGTGAA.

In regard to this clone: From the germline J gene comes the end of the CDR3, since the read stops 3 residues before it. V and J are TRBV5-6 and TRBJ2-1, with 9 bases aligning to TRBD2. The trim removed 2 bases at V and 7 bases at J, leaving 7 bases unmatched. CDR3 length: 15 residues. Per germline, CDR1 SGHDT and CDR2 YYEEEE. Incomplete CDR3 DNA: TGTGCCAGCAGCTTCCAGACTAGCGGACTGAATGAG. Residues: CASSFQTSGLNE. The whole CDR3 sequence is CASSFQTSGLNEQFF.

Comment on this clone: Read coverage stops 3 residues before the CDR3 terminus; the germline J gene supplies the remainder. This chain connects TRBV7-9 to TRBJ1-2; D is ambiguous. Germline-derived CDR1 and CDR2 are SEHNR and FQNEAQ (reference sequence). V was cut by 6 bases and J by 3 bases, with 8 bases left in between. This CDR3 region has 12 residues. CDR3 in amino acids: CASSSHYYGYTF. The CDR3 bases that were read are TGTGCCAGCAGTTCACATTACTATGGC.

A word on this clone: The junction departs from germline at one end; a sequencing error may be responsible. At the DNA level, this CDR3 is encoded by other sequences in the same sample as well. The CDR3 bases that were read are TGTGCCAGCAGCCAGTCACTACTATTCTCTGGAAACACG. Protein sequence: CASSQSLLFSGNT. In full, the CDR3 reads CASSQSLLFSGNTIYF. The chain recombines TRBV14 with TRBJ1-3; D remains ambiguous. The sequenced fragment ends 3 residues before the CDR3 boundary, so the rest is inferred from the germline J gene. The CDR3 spans 16 residues. Germline V CDR1 and CDR2: SGHDN, FVKESK. The whole variable domain, remainder taken from reference TRBV14 and TRBJ1-3, is EAGVTQFPSHSVIEKGQTVTLRCDPISGHDNLYWYRRVMGKEIKFLLHFVKESKQDESGMPNNRFLAERTGGTYSTLKVQPAELEDSGVYFCASSQSLLFSGNTIYFGEGSWLTVV.

In the case of this clone: The read terminates 3 residues ahead of where the CDR3 ends, so the germline J gene completes it. The genes are TRBV9 and TRBJ2-3, with 8 positions matching TRBD2. After removal of 0 bases from V and 5 bases from J, the junction contained 8 bases not matched to a gene. Looked up from germline, CDR1 is SGDLS and CDR2 is YYNGEE. The CDR3 totals 16 residues. The covered CDR3 bases are TGTGCCAGCAGCGTAGGGGAGCGGGAGTACGGAGATACG. Translating gives CASSVGEREYGDT. The complete CDR3 sequence is CASSVGEREYGDTQYF. The full variable domain, in which reference TRBV9 and TRBJ2-3 provide the parts outside the CDR3, is DSGVTQTPKHLITATGQRVTLRCSPRSGDLSVYWYQQSLDQGLQFLIQYYNGEERAKGNILERFSAQQFPDLHSELNLSSLELGDSALYFCASSVGEREYGDTQYFGPGTRLTVL.

Comments on this clone: Read sequence stops 3 residues before the CDR3 end, and the germline J gene provides the missing end. The V call is TRBV11-2, the J call TRBJ2-7; no definite D call. The CDR3 extends over 13 amino acids. CDR1 is SGHAT, CDR2 FQNNGV, per germline. Deletions cut 3 bases from V and 5 bases from J, with 11 bases between. This chain's CDR3 is CASSFAHTHEQYF. CDR3 DNA, as far as it was read: TGTGCCAGCAGCTTTGCCCACACCCACGAG.

In regard to this clone: Coverage ceases 3 residues before the CDR3 finishes, and the germline J gene fills in the end. V gene TRBV27 combines with J gene TRBJ2-5, with TRBD2 matching over 12 bases. The junction had 5 bases not matched to a gene; V was cut back by 5 bases and J by 1 base. The length of the CDR3 is 16 residues. In germline, CDR1 is MNHEY, CDR2 SMNVEV (reference sequence). The sequenced part of the CDR3 DNA is TGTGCCAGCAGTGAAGGACTAGCGGGACTCCAAGAGACC. Protein: CASSEGLAGLQET. The entire CDR3 protein reads CASSEGLAGLQETQYF.